This TCR beta chain was observed in a study of TIL therapy for anti-PD-1-resistant metastatic lung cancer. Study-wide points: The baseline peripheral repertoire was partially replaced by infused TIL clonotypes that later decayed. This highly selected cohort may not generalize to typical lung cancer patients.

The libraries were made with immunoSEQ v3. Survey-level samples got approximately 2.1 million read pairs; deep-level samples got roughly 5-6 million. The repertoire was sequenced with immunoSEQ multiplex PCR; TCRdb's copy has only in-frame clones and lacks some. The sample records more than 45,000 clones, about 73% being singletons. The CDR3 loop spans 14 amino acids. Trimming took off 6 bases at V and 0 bases at J, with 9 bases between the two ends. Germline CDR1 LNHDA, CDR2 SQIVND (reference sequence). The time point denotes: pre-treatment sample, taken before nivolumab and TIL therapy. Adults with stage 4 NSCLC were enrolled in a phase I trial. This clone occurred a few times. The antigen remains undetermined.

This receptor was obtained from a person between 25 and 79 years old with non-small cell lung cancer. Specimen: blood, collected at baseline. V gene TRBV19 combines with J gene TRBJ1-5; D remains ambiguous. The CDR3 loop is CASRGYNSNQPQHF. DNA for the CDR3: TGTGCCAGTAGGGGATACAATAGCAATCAGCCCCAGCATTTT.